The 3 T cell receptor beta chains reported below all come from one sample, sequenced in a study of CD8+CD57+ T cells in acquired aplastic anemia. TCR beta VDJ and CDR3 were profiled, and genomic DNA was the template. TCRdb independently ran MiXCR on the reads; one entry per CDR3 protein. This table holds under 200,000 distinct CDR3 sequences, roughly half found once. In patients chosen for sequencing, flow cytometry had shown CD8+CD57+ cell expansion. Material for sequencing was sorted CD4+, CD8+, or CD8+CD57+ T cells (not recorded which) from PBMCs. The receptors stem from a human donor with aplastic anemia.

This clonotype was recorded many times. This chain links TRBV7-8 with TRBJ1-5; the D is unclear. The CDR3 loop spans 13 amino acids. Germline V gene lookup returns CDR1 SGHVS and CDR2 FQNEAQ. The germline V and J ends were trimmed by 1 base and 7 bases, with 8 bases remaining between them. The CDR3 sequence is CASSLGAKQPQHF. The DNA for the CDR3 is TGTGCCAGCAGCTTAGGGGCCAAACAGCCCCAGCATTTT.

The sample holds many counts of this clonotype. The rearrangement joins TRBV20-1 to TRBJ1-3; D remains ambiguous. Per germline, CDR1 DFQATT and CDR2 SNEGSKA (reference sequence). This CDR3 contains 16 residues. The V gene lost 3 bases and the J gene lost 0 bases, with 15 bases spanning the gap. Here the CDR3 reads CSASPSAGISGNTIYF. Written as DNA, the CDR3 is TGCAGTGCTAGCCCCAGTGCTGGTATCTCTGGAAACACCATATATTTT.

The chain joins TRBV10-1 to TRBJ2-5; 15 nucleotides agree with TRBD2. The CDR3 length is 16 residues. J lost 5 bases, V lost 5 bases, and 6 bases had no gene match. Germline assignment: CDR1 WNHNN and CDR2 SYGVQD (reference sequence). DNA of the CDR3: TGCGCCAGCAGTCTTGGACTAGCGGGGGGGACGGAGACCCAGTACTTC. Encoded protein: CASSLGLAGGTETQYF.